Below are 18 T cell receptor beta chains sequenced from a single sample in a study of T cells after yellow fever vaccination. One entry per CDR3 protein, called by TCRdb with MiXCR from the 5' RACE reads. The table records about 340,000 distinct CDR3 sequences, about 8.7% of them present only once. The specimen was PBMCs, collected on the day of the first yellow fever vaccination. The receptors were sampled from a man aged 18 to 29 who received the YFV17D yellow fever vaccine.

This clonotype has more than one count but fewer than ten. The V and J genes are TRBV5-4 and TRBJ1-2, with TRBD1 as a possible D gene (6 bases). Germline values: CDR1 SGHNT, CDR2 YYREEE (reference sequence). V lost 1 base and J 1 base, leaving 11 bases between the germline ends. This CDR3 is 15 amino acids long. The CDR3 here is CASSLYGGGNYGYTF. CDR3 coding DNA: TGTGCCAGCAGCTTGTATGGGGGCGGTAACTATGGCTACACCTTC.

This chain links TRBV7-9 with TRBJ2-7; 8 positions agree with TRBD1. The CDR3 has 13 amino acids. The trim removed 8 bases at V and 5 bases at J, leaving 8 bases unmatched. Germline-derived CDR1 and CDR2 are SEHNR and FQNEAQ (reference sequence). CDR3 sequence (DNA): TGTGCCAGCGGAGGACAGGGAAGCCACGAGCAGTACGTC. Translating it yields CASGGQGSHEQYV.

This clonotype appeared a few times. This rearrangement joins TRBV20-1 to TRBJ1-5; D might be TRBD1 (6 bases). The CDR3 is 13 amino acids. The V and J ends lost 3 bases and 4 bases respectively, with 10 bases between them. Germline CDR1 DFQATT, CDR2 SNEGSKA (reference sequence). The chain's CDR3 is CSASARGNQPQHF. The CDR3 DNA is TGCAGTGCTAGCGCCAGGGGAAATCAGCCCCAGCATTTT.

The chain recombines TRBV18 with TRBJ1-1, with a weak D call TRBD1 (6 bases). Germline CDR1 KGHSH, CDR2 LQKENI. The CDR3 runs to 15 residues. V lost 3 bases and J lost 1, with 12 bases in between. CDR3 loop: CASSPPQGSNTEAFF. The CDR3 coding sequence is TGTGCCAGCTCACCTCCACAGGGATCGAACACTGAAGCTTTCTTT. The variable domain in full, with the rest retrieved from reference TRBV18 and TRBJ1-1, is NAGVMQNPRHLVRRRGQEARLRCSPMKGHSHVYWYRQLPEEGLKFMVYLQKENIIDESGMPKERFSAEFPKEGPSILRIQQVVRGDSAAYFCASSPPQGSNTEAFFGQGTRLTVV.

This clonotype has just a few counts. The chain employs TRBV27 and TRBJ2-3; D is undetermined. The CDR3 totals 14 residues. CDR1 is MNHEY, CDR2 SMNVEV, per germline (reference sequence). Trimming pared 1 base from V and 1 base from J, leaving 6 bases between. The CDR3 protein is CASSLYPGTDTQYF. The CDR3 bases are TGTGCCAGCAGTTTATATCCAGGCACAGATACGCAGTATTTT.

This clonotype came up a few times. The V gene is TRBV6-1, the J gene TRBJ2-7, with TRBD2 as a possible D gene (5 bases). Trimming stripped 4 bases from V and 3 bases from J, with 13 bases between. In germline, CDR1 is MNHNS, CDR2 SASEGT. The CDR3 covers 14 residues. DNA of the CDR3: TGTGCCAGCAGTGCGGTTGGGGAGTTCTACGAGCAGTACTTC. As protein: CASSAVGEFYEQYF.

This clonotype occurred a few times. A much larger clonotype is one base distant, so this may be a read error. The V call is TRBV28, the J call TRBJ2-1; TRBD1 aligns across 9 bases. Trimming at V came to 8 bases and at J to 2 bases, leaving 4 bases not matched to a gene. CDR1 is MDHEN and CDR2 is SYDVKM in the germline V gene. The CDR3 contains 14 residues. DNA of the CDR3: TGTGCCAGCTCGCGGGACAGGGCCTACAATGAGCAGTTCTTC. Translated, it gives CASSRDRAYNEQFF.

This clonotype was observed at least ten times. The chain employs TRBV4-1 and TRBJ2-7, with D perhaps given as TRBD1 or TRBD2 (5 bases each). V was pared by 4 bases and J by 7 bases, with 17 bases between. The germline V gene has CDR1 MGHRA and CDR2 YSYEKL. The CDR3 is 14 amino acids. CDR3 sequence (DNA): TGCGCCAGCAGCCCCGGGACCGGCTCGAGGGAGCAGTACTTC. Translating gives CASSPGTGSREQYF.

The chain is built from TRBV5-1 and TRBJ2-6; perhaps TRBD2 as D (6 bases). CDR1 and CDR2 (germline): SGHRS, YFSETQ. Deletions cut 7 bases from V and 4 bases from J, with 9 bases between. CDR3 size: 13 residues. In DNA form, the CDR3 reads TGCGCCAGCCGGGAGACAGGGGCCAACGTCCTGACTTTC. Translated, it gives CASRETGANVLTF. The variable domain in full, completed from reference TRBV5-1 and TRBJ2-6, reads KAGVTQTPRYLIKTRGQQVTLSCSPISGHRSVSWYQQTPGQGLQFLFEYFSETQRNKGNFPGRFSGRQFSNSRSEMNVSTLELGDSALYLCASRETGANVLTFGAGSRLTVL.

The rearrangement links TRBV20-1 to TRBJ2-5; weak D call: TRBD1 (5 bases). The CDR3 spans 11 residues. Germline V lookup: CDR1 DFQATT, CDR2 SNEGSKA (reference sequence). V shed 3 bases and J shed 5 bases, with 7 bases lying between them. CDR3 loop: CSASQGETQYF. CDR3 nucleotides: TGCAGTGCTAGCCAGGGTGAGACCCAGTACTTC.

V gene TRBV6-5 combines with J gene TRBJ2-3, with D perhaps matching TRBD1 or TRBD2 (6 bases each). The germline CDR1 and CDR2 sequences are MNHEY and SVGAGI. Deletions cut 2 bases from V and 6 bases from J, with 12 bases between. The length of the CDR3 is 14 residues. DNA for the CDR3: TGTGCCAGCAGTTACGGGGGCGGGACGGATACGCAGTATTTT. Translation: CASSYGGGTDTQYF.

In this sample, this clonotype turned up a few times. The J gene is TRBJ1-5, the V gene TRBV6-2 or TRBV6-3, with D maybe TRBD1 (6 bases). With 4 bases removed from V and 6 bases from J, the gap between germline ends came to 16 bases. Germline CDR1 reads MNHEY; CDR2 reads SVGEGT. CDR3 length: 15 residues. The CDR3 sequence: CASSLTSGVGQPQHF. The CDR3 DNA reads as TGTGCCAGCAGTTTAACATCAGGGGTGGGTCAGCCCCAGCATTTT.

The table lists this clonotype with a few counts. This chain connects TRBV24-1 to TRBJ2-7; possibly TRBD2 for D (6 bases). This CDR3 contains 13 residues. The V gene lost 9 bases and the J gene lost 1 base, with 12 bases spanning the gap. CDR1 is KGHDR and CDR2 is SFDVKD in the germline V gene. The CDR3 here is CATGRFNSYEQYF. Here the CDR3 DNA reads TGTGCCACCGGGAGGTTTAATTCCTACGAGCAGTACTTC.

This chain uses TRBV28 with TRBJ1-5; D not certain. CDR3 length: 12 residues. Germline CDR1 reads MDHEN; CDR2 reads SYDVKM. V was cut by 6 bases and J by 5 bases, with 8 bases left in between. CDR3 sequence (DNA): TGTGCCAGCAGCCCTTGGGATCAGCCCCAGCATTTT. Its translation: CASSPWDQPQHF.

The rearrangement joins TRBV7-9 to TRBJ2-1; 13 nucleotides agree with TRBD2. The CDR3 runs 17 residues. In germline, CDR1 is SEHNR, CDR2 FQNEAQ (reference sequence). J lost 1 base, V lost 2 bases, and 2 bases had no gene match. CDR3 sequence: CASSLWGLAGSYNEQFF. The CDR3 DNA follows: TGTGCCAGCAGCTTATGGGGACTAGCGGGGTCCTACAATGAGCAGTTCTTC.

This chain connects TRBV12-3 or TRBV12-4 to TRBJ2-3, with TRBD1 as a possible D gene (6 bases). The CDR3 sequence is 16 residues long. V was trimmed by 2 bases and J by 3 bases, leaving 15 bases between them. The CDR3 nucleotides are TGTGCCAGCAGTTTATCGACAGGACGACTGACAGATACGCAGTATTTT. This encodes CASSLSTGRLTDTQYF.

The CDR3 DNA reads TGTGCCAGCAGCTCCAATAGGGGAGAAGAGACCCAGTACTTC. Translated, it gives CASSSNRGEETQYF. The chain uses TRBV11-1 and TRBJ2-5; D is perhaps TRBD1 or TRBD2 (5 bases each). The V gene lost 4 bases and the J gene lost 3 bases, with 12 bases spanning the gap. This CDR3 comprises 14 residues. Germline CDR1 SGHAT, CDR2 FQDESV (reference sequence).

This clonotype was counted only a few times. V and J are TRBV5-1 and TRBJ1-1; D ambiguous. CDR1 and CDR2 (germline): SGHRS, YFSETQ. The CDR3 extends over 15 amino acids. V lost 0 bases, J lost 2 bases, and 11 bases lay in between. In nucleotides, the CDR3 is TGCGCCAGCAGCTTGGGGCCAGAAGTTAACACTGAAGCTTTCTTT. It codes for CASSLGPEVNTEAFF.